This T cell receptor beta chain was identified in a study of shared clonotypes between healthy human individuals. General study points: Generally, estimated richness proved larger in naive subsets than it did in memory subsets.

Profiled with immunoSEQ multiplex PCR; TCRdb holds only in-frame clones, not every one. The sample consists of a few million clones, around nine tenths of them appearing once. The germline CDR1 and CDR2 sequences are SNHLY and FYNNEI. The CDR3 contains 15 residues. With V trimmed by 6 bases and J by 1 base, 6 bases remained unmatched. This clone was picked up one time. Its target is unknown. Other nucleotide sequences from this sample produce the same CDR3. The gene calls are TRBV2 and TRBJ2-1; TRBD1 aligns across 7 bases. The source material was naive CD4+ T cells sorted from blood. Noted subset: CD45RA+ positively selected. This receptor was identified in a man between 18 and 29 years old in good health. This CDR3 is CASSPDRASYNEQFF. For the CDR3, the DNA is TGTGCCAGCAGCCCCGACAGGGCTTCCTACAATGAGCAGTTCTTC. The variable domain in full, with the rest retrieved from reference TRBV2 and TRBJ2-1, is EPEVTQTPSHQVTQMGQEVILRCVPISNHLYFYWYRQILGQKVEFLVSFYNNEISEKSEIFDDQFSVERPDGSNFTLKIRSTKLEDSAMYFCASSPDRASYNEQFFGPGTRLTVL.